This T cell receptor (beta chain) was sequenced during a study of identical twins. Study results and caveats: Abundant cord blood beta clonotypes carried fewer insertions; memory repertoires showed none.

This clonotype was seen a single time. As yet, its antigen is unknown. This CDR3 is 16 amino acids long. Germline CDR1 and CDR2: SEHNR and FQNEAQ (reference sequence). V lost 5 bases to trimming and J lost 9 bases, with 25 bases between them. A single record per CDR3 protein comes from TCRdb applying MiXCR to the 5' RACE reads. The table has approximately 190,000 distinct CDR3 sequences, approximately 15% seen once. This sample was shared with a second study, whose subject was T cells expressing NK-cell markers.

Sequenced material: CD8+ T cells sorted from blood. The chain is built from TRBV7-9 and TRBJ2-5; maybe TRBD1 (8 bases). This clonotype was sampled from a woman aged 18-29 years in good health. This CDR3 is CASSRGQGGLAESQYF. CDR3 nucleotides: TGTGCCAGCAGCCGTGGACAGGGAGGGTTGGCGGAGTCCCAGTACTTC.